The 27 T cell receptor beta chains below come from one sample, sequenced in a study of T cells in Graves' hyperthyroidism and ophthalmopathy. Regions amplified from RNA transcripts were the TCR beta CDR3 regions. The HTBI primer set was used in a first-round RT-PCR of the TCR CDR3. TCRdb reprocessed the multiplex PCR reads with MiXCR, giving one entry per CDR3 protein. The repertoire holds 750,000 to 900,000 distinct CDR3 sequences, with 35% to 45% as singletons. The sequenced sample consisted of blood. Source of these receptors: a man aged 18 to 29 with Graves' hyperthyroidism.

The rearrangement uses TRBV7-2 and TRBJ2-7; 12 positions match TRBD2. This CDR3 is 18 amino acids long. Germline V gene sequence: CDR1 SGHTA, CDR2 FQGNSA. V trimming: 0 bases; J trimming: 3 bases; junction bases outside the gene matches: 9. CDR3: CASSLAPTTGLAGYEQYF. The DNA of the CDR3 is TGTGCCAGCAGCTTAGCACCTACAACGGGACTAGCGGGCTACGAGCAGTACTTC.

The V gene is TRBV19, the J gene TRBJ2-5; D is unresolved. The V gene's germline CDR1 is LNHDA and CDR2 SQIVND (reference sequence). The CDR3 sequence is 15 residues long. The germline V and J ends were trimmed by 5 bases and 2 bases, with 15 bases remaining between them. DNA for the CDR3: TGTGCCAGTAGTCCCCGTAAAGACTCTCAAGAGACCCAGTACTTC. The encoded protein is CASSPRKDSQETQYF.

This clonotype was counted many times. The chain is built from TRBV7-2 and TRBJ2-7; D might be TRBD2 (6 bases). The CDR3 covers 16 residues. Germline CDR1 is SGHTA and CDR2 is FQGNSA. Trimming pared 5 bases from V and 0 bases from J, leaving 17 bases between. CDR3 amino acids: CASSPGSRGGSYEQYF. CDR3 nucleotide sequence: TGTGCCAGCAGCCCCGGCAGTCGGGGAGGCTCCTACGAGCAGTACTTC.

The sample holds many counts of this clonotype. This chain connects TRBV25-1 to TRBJ1-2, with D tentatively TRBD1 (5 bases). V was pared by 2 bases and J by 2 bases, with 18 bases between. The CDR3 totals 17 residues. Germline V gives CDR1 MGHDK, CDR2 SYGVNS. In DNA, the CDR3 is TGTGCCAGCAGTGAAACCAACCGGGACGGATACAACTATGGCTACACCTTC. Protein: CASSETNRDGYNYGYTF.

This chain links TRBV6-5 with TRBJ2-7, with 8 bases identical to TRBD1. V shed 2 bases, J shed 7 bases, and the junction held 10 bases outside the gene matches. The CDR3 totals 15 residues. Germline CDR1 MNHEY, CDR2 SVGAGI. In DNA, the CDR3 is TGTGCCAGCAGTTACCGGTCAGGGGGCACAGGGGAGCAGTACTTC. Translating it yields CASSYRSGGTGEQYF.

This clonotype was recorded once. V gene TRBV29-1 combines with J gene TRBJ2-7; 8 bases align to TRBD2. J gave up 0 bases and V 8 bases, and 6 bases lay outside the gene matches. Germline V gene data show CDR1 as SQVTM and CDR2 as ANQGSEA. This CDR3 region has 13 residues. The CDR3 protein is CSLESGSSYEQYF. The CDR3 DNA follows: TGCAGCTTGGAAAGCGGGAGCTCCTACGAGCAGTACTTC.

This clonotype is a singleton in its sample. This chain uses TRBV5-4 with TRBJ1-2; 7 bases map to TRBD1. Looked up from germline, CDR1 is SGHNT and CDR2 is YYREEE (reference sequence). The CDR3 has 15 residues. The junction had 10 bases not matched to a gene; V was cut back by 5 bases and J by 3 bases. The CDR3 loop reads CASSFYGDSHYGYTF. Here the CDR3 DNA reads TGTGCCAGCAGTTTTTACGGGGACAGCCACTATGGCTACACCTTC. The entire variable domain, with the rest obtained from reference TRBV5-4 and TRBJ1-2, is as follows: ETGVTQSPTHLIKTRGQQVTLRCSSQSGHNTVSWYQQALGQGPQFIFQYYREEENGRGNFPPRFSGLQFPNYSSELNVNALELDDSALYLCASSFYGDSHYGYTFGSGTRLTVV.

V gene TRBV10-3 combines with J gene TRBJ2-7; D possibly matches TRBD1 or TRBD2 (7 bases each). CDR3 length equals 18 residues. Trimming took 3 bases from V and 3 from J, leaving 24 bases between them. Germline assignment: CDR1 ENHRY and CDR2 SYGVKD. This CDR3 reads CAISDSPGGDSRGYEQYF. CDR3 coding DNA: TGTGCCATCAGTGATTCCCCAGGGGGGGACTCTCGTGGCTACGAGCAGTACTTC.

The chain recombines TRBV6-1 with TRBJ1-5; the D gene is possibly TRBD1 (5 bases). V was trimmed by 5 bases and J by 5 bases, leaving 19 bases between them. Germline V lookup: CDR1 MNHNS, CDR2 SASEGT. CDR3 length equals 16 residues. The CDR3 is CASSPLMGEVYQPQHF. For the CDR3, the DNA is TGTGCCAGCAGTCCCCTTATGGGGGAGGTCTATCAGCCCCAGCATTTT.

The sample holds many counts of this clonotype. V usage is TRBV3-1 and J usage is TRBJ1-2; 7 nucleotides align to TRBD1. There are 13 residues in the CDR3. J lost 8 bases, V lost 4 bases, and 7 bases had no gene match. Germline-derived CDR1 and CDR2 are LGHDT and YNNKEL (reference sequence). Here the CDR3 reads CASSPPTGKGYTF. The CDR3 bases are TGTGCCAGCAGCCCCCCGACAGGGAAGGGCTACACCTTC.

This chain connects TRBV28 to TRBJ2-7, with D perhaps matching TRBD1 (6 bases). This CDR3 has 16 residues. The germline V gene encodes CDR1 MDHEN and CDR2 SYDVKM. V was pared by 6 bases and J by 4 bases, with 22 bases between. CDR3 bases: TGTGCCAGCAGCTACCATACCGGGGACATCAGGTACGAGCAGTACTTC. Amino acids: CASSYHTGDIRYEQYF.

As for this clonotype: A junction end diverges from the germline sequence, so it may reflect a read error. The V gene is TRBV10-2, the J gene TRBJ1-5; 8 nucleotides match TRBD1. This CDR3 comprises 12 residues. Germline CDR1 and CDR2: WSHSY and SAAADI. CDR3 DNA sequence: TGTGCCTTTCGGACAGGGAATCAGCCCCAGCATTTT. Protein sequence: CAFRTGNQPQHF.

The table lists this clonotype with a few counts. The chain combines TRBV4-1 with TRBJ1-4, with 7 bases matching TRBD1. The CDR3 has 15 residues. V shed 0 bases and J 8 bases; nucleotides not matched to a gene: 6. Germline CDR1 is MGHRA and CDR2 is YSYEKL. The CDR3 loop is CASSQEGTVVEKLFF. The CDR3, as DNA: TGCGCCAGCAGCCAAGAGGGGACAGTTGTCGAAAAACTGTTTTTT.

The J gene is TRBJ2-5, the V gene TRBV9; no clear D. Germline V CDR1 and CDR2: SGDLS, YYNGEE. Trimming pared 4 bases from V and 1 base from J, leaving 17 bases between. This CDR3 comprises 16 residues. The DNA of the CDR3 is TGTGCCAGCAGCACCTCACCAGAAAACAGCCAAGAGACCCAGTACTTC. As protein: CASSTSPENSQETQYF.

The chain has TRBV19 and TRBJ1-4; D ambiguous. The germline CDR1 and CDR2 sequences are LNHDA and SQIVND (reference sequence). The CDR3 spans 14 residues. Deletions cut 9 bases from V and 3 bases from J, with 14 bases between. The CDR3 region has the DNA TGTGCCAGCTCACCGGCCTTCTCTAATGAAAAACTGTTTTTT. Translated: CASSPAFSNEKLFF.

The V and J genes are TRBV7-9 and TRBJ2-6, with a weak D call TRBD1 (5 bases). Trimming removed 2 bases at V and 0 bases at J, with 14 bases between. Germline CDR1 reads SEHNR; CDR2 reads FQNEAQ (reference sequence). The CDR3 totals 18 residues. CDR3 in amino acids: CASSLSFQGSSGANVLTF. The CDR3 DNA is TGTGCCAGCAGCTTAAGTTTCCAGGGTAGCTCTGGGGCCAACGTCCTGACTTTC. Complete variable domain (other parts from reference TRBV7-9 and TRBJ2-6): DTGVSQNPRHKITKRGQNVTFRCDPISEHNRLYWYRQTLGQGPEFLTYFQNEAQLEKSRLLSDRFSAERPKGSFSTLEIQRTEQGDSAMYLCASSLSFQGSSGANVLTFGAGSRLTVL.

The V call is TRBV28, the J call TRBJ2-5; 13 nucleotides match TRBD2. The CDR3 totals 17 residues. Germline CDR1 and CDR2: MDHEN and SYDVKM. J gave up 2 bases and V 6 bases, and 9 bases lay outside the gene matches. CDR3 in DNA: TGTGCCAGCAGCCGGAGGGGACTAGCGGGGCCACAAGAGACCCAGTACTTC. It translates to CASSRRGLAGPQETQYF.

Many counts were recorded for this clonotype. Since a much larger clone is just one base distant, this may be a read error. V and J are TRBV7-2 and TRBJ2-7; D may be TRBD1 (6 bases). Germline assignment: CDR1 SGHTA and CDR2 FQGNSA. The length of the CDR3 is 14 residues. Trimming removed 1 base from V and 2 bases from J, with 9 bases in between. CDR3 sequence: CASSLGRTAYEQYF. DNA for the CDR3: TGTGCCAGCAGCTTAGGCCGGACAGCCTACGAGCAGTACTTC.

The chain recombines TRBV6-5 with TRBJ1-5; D is possibly TRBD1 (6 bases). Trimming removed 7 bases at V and 0 bases at J, with 19 bases between. Germline CDR1 is MNHEY and CDR2 is SVGAGI. This CDR3 has 17 amino acids. CDR3 bases: TGTGCCAGCAAATACGCGGGCAGGGGTCATAGCAATCAGCCCCAGCATTTT. This encodes CASKYAGRGHSNQPQHF.

The V call is TRBV16, the J call TRBJ1-5, with D possibly matching TRBD1 (5 bases). Trimming removed 6 bases at V and 3 bases at J, with 9 bases between. Germline-derived CDR1 and CDR2 are KGHSY and FQNENV. This CDR3 comprises 13 residues. The CDR3 region is CASSRQYNQPQHF. CDR3 DNA sequence: TGTGCCAGCAGTCGACAGTACAATCAGCCCCAGCATTTT.

V usage is TRBV7-9 and J usage is TRBJ1-1; 7 positions match TRBD1. Per germline, CDR1 SEHNR and CDR2 FQNEAQ (reference sequence). CDR3 size: 15 residues. The V segment lost 5 bases and the J segment 7 bases; nucleotides outside the gene matches: 13. As DNA, the CDR3 is TGTGCCAGCAGCGGGCCGGGACAGCCGGAGGGTGAAGCTTTCTTT. Its translation: CASSGPGQPEGEAFF.

This clonotype showed up just once. A read error may be the cause here, since a much bigger clone is one base away. The rearrangement links TRBV7-9 to TRBJ1-4; D uncertain. The CDR3 contains 13 residues. The germline gives CDR1 SEHNR, CDR2 FQNEAQ (reference sequence). The ends were cut back, 5 bases at V and 6 bases at J, with 10 bases in the middle. The CDR3 reads CASSLGFYEKLFF. CDR3 nucleotides: TGTGCCAGCAGCCTCGGGTTTTATGAAAAACTGTTTTTT. The variable domain in full, completed from reference TRBV7-9 and TRBJ1-4, reads DTGVSQNPRHKITKRGQNVTFRCDPISEHNRLYWYRQTLGQGPEFLTYFQNEAQLEKSRLLSDRFSAERPKGSFSTLEIQRTEQGDSAMYLCASSLGFYEKLFFGSGTQLSVL.

The chain combines TRBV11-2 with TRBJ1-4, with D perhaps matching TRBD1 (6 bases). Germline CDR1 reads SGHAT; CDR2 reads FQNNGV. The CDR3 sequence is 16 residues long. The V and J ends lost 1 base and 1 base respectively, with 10 bases between them. The CDR3 DNA follows: TGTGCCAGCAGCTTAGCCAGGGGTCTAACTAATGAAAAACTGTTTTTT. Translating it yields CASSLARGLTNEKLFF.

The table lists this clonotype with a few counts. One junction end disagrees with the germline gene, perhaps due to a read error. This chain links TRBV2 with TRBJ2-5; 7 positions match TRBD2. The germline V gene has CDR1 SNHLY and CDR2 FYNNEI. This CDR3 has 15 amino acids. The CDR3 DNA follows: TGTGCCAGCAGCTTGGGGAGGGCCATTCGAGAGACCCAGTATTTC. It specifies CASSLGRAIRETQYF.

This chain connects TRBV12-3 or TRBV12-4 to TRBJ2-5, with D perhaps matching TRBD1 or TRBD2 (5 bases each). The V gene lost 3 bases and the J gene lost 5 bases, with 10 bases spanning the gap. This CDR3 comprises 13 residues. CDR3 sequence (DNA): TGTGCCAGCAGTTTTCATGAGGGGGAGACCCAGTACTTC. Protein sequence: CASSFHEGETQYF.

About this clonotype: One junction end does not reproduce the germline sequence, and a read error may be involved. The chain is built from TRBV7-9 and TRBJ2-5; D is uncertain. The CDR3 totals 15 residues. Germline CDR1 reads SEHNR; CDR2 reads FQNEAQ (reference sequence). The CDR3 protein is CASSQDGLLGETQYF. As DNA, the CDR3 is TGCGCCAGCAGCCAAGACGGGCTCCTAGGGGAGACCCAGTACTTC.

This clonotype appeared many times. V is TRBV7-2 and J is TRBJ1-3; D is ambiguous. Trimming removed 5 bases from V and 4 bases from J, with 15 bases in between. Per the germline V gene, CDR1 is SGHTA and CDR2 is FQGNSA. The CDR3 contains 15 residues. CDR3 nucleotides: TGTGCCAGCAGCGCCGAGCGGGTCTCGGGAAACACCATATATTTT. It specifies CASSAERVSGNTIYF. Full variable domain (remainder filled in from reference TRBV7-2 and TRBJ1-3): GAGVSQSPSNKVTEKGKDVELRCDPISGHTALYWYRQSLGQGLEFLIYFQGNSAPDKSGLPSDRFSAERTGGSVSTLTIQRTQQEDSAVYLCASSAERVSGNTIYFGEGSWLTVV.